Following are 21 T cell receptor beta chains from one sample sequenced in a study of cytomegalovirus exposure and HLA in healthy donors. Researchers ran the PCR with 60 Vbeta and 13 Jbeta primers. Sequencing was performed with immunoSEQ multiplex PCR; in TCRdb, only in-frame clones are kept and a portion is missing. The profile shows 140,000 to 150,000 clones, 73% of them singletons. Sequencing used PBMCs. The receptors were sampled from a woman between 18 and 29 years old in good health and CMV-seronegative.

This chain connects TRBV28 to TRBJ1-5; a weak D match, TRBD1 (5 bases). V lost 2 bases and J lost 0, with 14 bases in between. This CDR3 is 17 amino acids long. Looked up from germline, CDR1 is MDHEN and CDR2 is SYDVKM. CDR3 in amino acids: CASSLLPLTVSNQPQHF. Written as DNA, the CDR3 is TGTGCCAGCAGTTTACTCCCCCTGACAGTTAGCAATCAGCCCCAGCATTTT.

The chain employs TRBV5-4 and TRBJ2-1, with a weak D call TRBD2 (5 bases). The CDR3 is made up of 16 amino acids. CDR1 and CDR2 (germline): SGHNT, YYREEE (reference sequence). V dropped 1 base and J dropped 0 bases, with 11 bases sitting between them. CDR3 bases: TGTGCCAGCAGCTTGATCGGGATGTCCTCCTACAATGAGCAGTTCTTC. This codes for CASSLIGMSSYNEQFF.

This rearrangement joins TRBV10-3 to TRBJ2-1; 7 bases align to TRBD1. This CDR3 comprises 13 residues. After removal of 10 bases from V and 4 bases from J, the junction contained 7 bases not matched to a gene. Germline loops: CDR1 ENHRY, CDR2 SYGVKD. CDR3 DNA: TGTGCCACGAAGGGGGACAGTTACAATGAGCAGTTCTTC. Amino acids: CATKGDSYNEQFF.

V gene TRBV12-5 combines with J gene TRBJ1-3; 7 bases match TRBD1. Germline trimming cut 5 bases from V and 0 bases from J; bases unmatched to any gene: 4. Germline CDR1 reads LGHNT; CDR2 reads FRNRAP. The CDR3 has 15 amino acids. CDR3 sequence (DNA): TGTGCTAGTGGTCAAGGGGGCCACTCTGGAAACACCATATATTTT. This codes for CASGQGGHSGNTIYF.

This chain joins TRBV7-2 and TRBJ2-2; tentative D call: TRBD2 (6 bases). Germline V CDR1 and CDR2: SGHTA, FQGNSA. Trimming cost V 5 bases and J 6 bases, with 16 bases left between them. This CDR3 has 15 amino acids. The CDR3 coding sequence is TGTGCCAGCAGCCCCGTGGCGGGATCCTCCGGGGAGCTGTTTTTT. This sequence encodes CASSPVAGSSGELFF.

V is TRBV27 and J is TRBJ2-3, with D tentatively TRBD2 (6 bases). Germline-derived CDR1 and CDR2 are MNHEY and SMNVEV (reference sequence). The CDR3 length is 17 residues. V shed 3 bases and J shed 0 bases, with 16 bases lying between them. CDR3: CASSFFPRERSTDTQYF. CDR3 DNA: TGTGCCAGCAGTTTCTTTCCCCGGGAGAGGAGCACAGATACGCAGTATTTT.

The chain recombines TRBV7-2 with TRBJ1-1, with D possibly being TRBD1 (5 bases). The CDR3 totals 14 residues. V lost 5 bases to trimming and J lost 2 bases, with 12 bases between them. CDR1 and CDR2 from the germline V gene are SGHTA and FQGNSA. CDR3 sequence: CASSPRTLNTEAFF. For the CDR3, the DNA is TGTGCCAGCAGCCCCCGGACACTTAACACTGAAGCTTTCTTT.

The V gene is TRBV29-1, the J gene TRBJ1-5; 8 positions match TRBD1. V gave up 7 bases and J gave up 6 bases; unmatched junction bases: 8. The CDR3 has 13 amino acids. Per germline, CDR1 SQVTM and CDR2 ANQGSEA. CDR3 protein: CSALTGAAQPQHF. Here the CDR3 DNA reads TGCAGCGCCTTGACAGGGGCCGCTCAGCCCCAGCATTTT. Using reference TRBV29-1 and TRBJ1-5 for the parts outside the CDR3, the full variable domain is SAVISQKPSRDICQRGTSLTIQCQVDSQVTMMFWYRQQPGQSLTLIATANQGSEATYESGFVIDKFPISRPNLTFSTLTVSNMSPEDSSIYLCSALTGAAQPQHFGDGTRLSIL.

This clone was observed once. The chain carries TRBV15 and TRBJ1-1; D perhaps matches TRBD1 (5 bases). The CDR3 length is 16 residues. Germline V lookup: CDR1 LNHNV, CDR2 YYDKDF (reference sequence). The V end lost 5 bases, the J end lost 2 bases, and 18 bases lay between the germline ends. The CDR3 bases are TGTGCCACCAGCCCCAGAGGTCGGGGGAGTAACACTGAAGCTTTCTTT. This gives the protein CATSPRGRGSNTEAFF.

In its sample, this clone was seen a few times. V is TRBV19 and J is TRBJ2-1, with a tentative D call TRBD2 (5 bases). Germline V gene sequence: CDR1 LNHDA, CDR2 SQIVND (reference sequence). Trimming took off 1 base at V and 0 bases at J, with 10 bases between the two ends. This CDR3 comprises 16 residues. The chain's CDR3 is CASSIGARGSYNEQFF. CDR3 nucleotides: TGTGCCAGTAGTATAGGGGCCCGGGGCTCCTACAATGAGCAGTTCTTC.

This chain joins TRBV28 and TRBJ2-1; the match to TRBD2 covers 8 bases. CDR1 and CDR2 from the germline V gene are MDHEN and SYDVKM. With 10 bases clipped from V and 3 bases from J, the junction kept 5 bases outside the gene matches. This CDR3 region has 13 residues. The chain's CDR3 is CAIHSGDYNEQFF. In DNA form, the CDR3 reads TGTGCCATCCATAGCGGGGACTACAATGAGCAGTTCTTC.

The V and J genes are TRBV27 and TRBJ2-1; TRBD2 aligns across 9 bases. Trimming cost V 6 bases and J 7 bases; bases outside gene matches: 10. The CDR3 is 15 amino acids. In germline, CDR1 is MNHEY, CDR2 SMNVEV (reference sequence). The DNA for the CDR3 is TGTGCCAGCAGCCTCATAGCGGGGGAAATGAATGAGCAGTTCTTC. Translating it yields CASSLIAGEMNEQFF.

This chain uses TRBV15 with TRBJ2-1; 7 bases line up with TRBD1. The germline CDR1 and CDR2 sequences are LNHNV and YYDKDF (reference sequence). Trimming removed 3 bases from V and 1 base from J; junction bases left unmatched: 3. This CDR3 comprises 15 residues. The CDR3 DNA reads as TGTGCCACCAGCAGGGTCAGGGGGTCCTACAATGAGCAGTTCTTC. Protein product: CATSRVRGSYNEQFF.

The chain carries TRBV30 and TRBJ1-4, with 7 bases fitting TRBD1. J gave up 8 bases and V 1 base, and 10 bases lay outside the gene matches. Germline CDR1 is GTSNPN and CDR2 is SVGIG (reference sequence). The CDR3 covers 15 residues. This CDR3 reads CAWSARDSRGEKLFF. The CDR3 DNA is TGTGCCTGGAGTGCCCGGGACAGTCGGGGGGAAAAACTGTTTTTT.

This sequence joins TRBV7-9 and TRBJ2-3; D is unresolved. Trimming took 2 bases from V and 2 from J, leaving 11 bases between them. The germline V gene encodes CDR1 SEHNR and CDR2 FQNEAQ (reference sequence). This CDR3 has 15 residues. The CDR3, as DNA: TGTGCCAGCAGCTTACGTGGGCTCCTCACAGATACGCAGTATTTT. Protein sequence: CASSLRGLLTDTQYF.

CDR3: CASSLGKGETYGYTF. The CDR3 DNA reads as TGCGCCAGCAGCCTAGGAAAGGGGGAGACCTATGGCTACACCTTC. The chain has TRBV4-1 and TRBJ1-2; D may be TRBD1 (6 bases). Germline V lookup: CDR1 MGHRA, CDR2 YSYEKL. The CDR3 has 15 amino acids. Trimming shortened V by 4 bases and J by 4 bases, and 16 bases separated the two germline ends.

The chain joins TRBV11-3 to TRBJ1-4; D call uncertain. The germline V gene encodes CDR1 SGHNT and CDR2 YENEEA. V lost 6 bases and J lost 8, with 16 bases in between. The CDR3 length is 14 residues. The CDR3 bases are TGTGCCAGCAGTGATTACCCGGAGCCCGAAAAACTGTTTTTT. As protein: CASSDYPEPEKLFF.

This chain connects TRBV4-3 to TRBJ2-5; D ambiguous. The V end was cut by 0 bases, the J end by 3 bases, with 8 bases between. CDR1 and CDR2 (germline): LGHNA, YSLEER. The CDR3 consists of 14 residues. The CDR3 nucleotides are TGCGCCAGCAGCCAAGAGTCGCAGAAAGAGACCCAGTACTTC. As protein: CASSQESQKETQYF.

The table lists this clone with a count of one. V gene TRBV5-4 combines with J gene TRBJ1-2, with no clear D. The CDR3 has 15 amino acids. CDR1 and CDR2 from the germline V gene are SGHNT and YYREEE (reference sequence). The V end lost 0 bases, the J end lost 7 bases, and 16 bases lay between the germline ends. DNA of the CDR3: TGTGCCAGCAGCTTGGCCGAATCTCGGTGGTCTGGCTACACCTTC. Its protein product is CASSLAESRWSGYTF.

This clone has more than one count but fewer than ten. The chain links TRBV2 to TRBJ2-5, with 7 bases lining up with TRBD2. In germline, CDR1 is SNHLY, CDR2 FYNNEI. V lost 6 bases and J lost 2; bases outside the gene matches: 6. The CDR3 runs 14 residues. The CDR3 sequence is CASRGQAGQETQYF. The CDR3 region has the DNA TGTGCCAGCAGAGGGCAAGCGGGGCAAGAGACCCAGTACTTC.

This chain joins TRBV7-9 and TRBJ2-7; 8 bases fit TRBD1. Losses at the gene ends were 5 bases for V and 2 bases for J; bases not matched to a gene: 11. The CDR3 extends over 16 amino acids. CDR1 is SEHNR and CDR2 is FQNEAQ in the germline V gene (reference sequence). The CDR3 loop is CASSRRTGPWAYEQYF. The DNA of the CDR3 is TGTGCCAGCAGCAGGCGGACAGGGCCCTGGGCCTACGAGCAGTACTTC.